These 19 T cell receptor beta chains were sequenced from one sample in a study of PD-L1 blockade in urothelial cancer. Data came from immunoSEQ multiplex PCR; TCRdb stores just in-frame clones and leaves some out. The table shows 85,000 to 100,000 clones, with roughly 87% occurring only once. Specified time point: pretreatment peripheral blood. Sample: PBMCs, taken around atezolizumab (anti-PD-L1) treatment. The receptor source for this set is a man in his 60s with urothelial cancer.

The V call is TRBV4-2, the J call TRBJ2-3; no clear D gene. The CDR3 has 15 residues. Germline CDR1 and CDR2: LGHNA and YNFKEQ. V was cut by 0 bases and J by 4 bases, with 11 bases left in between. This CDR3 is CASSQDPGSPDTQYF. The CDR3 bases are TGTGCCAGCAGCCAAGATCCAGGCTCCCCAGATACGCAGTATTTT.

The CDR3 nucleotides are TGTGCCAGCAGCCACATTAAGCAGGGTGCGGCTTTCTTT. Its translation: CASSHIKQGAAFF. This rearrangement joins TRBV14 to TRBJ1-1, with D perhaps matching TRBD1 (5 bases). Germline CDR1 and CDR2: SGHDN and FVKESK. The ends were cut back, 3 bases at V and 11 bases at J, with 16 bases in the middle. CDR3 length equals 13 residues.

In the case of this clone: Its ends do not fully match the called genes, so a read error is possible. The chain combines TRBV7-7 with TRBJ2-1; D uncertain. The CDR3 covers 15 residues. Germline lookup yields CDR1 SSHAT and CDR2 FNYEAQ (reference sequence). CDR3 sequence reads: CASSLGLASVNEQFF. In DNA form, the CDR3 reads TGTGCTAGCAGCTTAGGCTTGGCCAGCGTCAATGAGCAGTTCTTC.

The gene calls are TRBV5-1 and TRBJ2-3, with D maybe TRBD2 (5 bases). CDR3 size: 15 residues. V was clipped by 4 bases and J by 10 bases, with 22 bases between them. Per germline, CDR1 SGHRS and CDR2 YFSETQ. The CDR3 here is CASSMIASSHLSQYF. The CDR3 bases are TGCGCCAGCAGCATGATAGCGTCGTCCCATTTGTCGCAGTATTTT.

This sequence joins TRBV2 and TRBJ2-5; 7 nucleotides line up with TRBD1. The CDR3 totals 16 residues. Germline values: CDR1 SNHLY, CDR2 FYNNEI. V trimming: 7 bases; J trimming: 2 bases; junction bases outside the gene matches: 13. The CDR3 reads CASKESPTGLQETQYF. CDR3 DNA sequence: TGTGCCAGCAAGGAGTCACCGACAGGGTTACAAGAGACCCAGTACTTC. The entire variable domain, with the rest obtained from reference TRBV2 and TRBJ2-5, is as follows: EPEVTQTPSHQVTQMGQEVILRCVPISNHLYFYWYRQILGQKVEFLVSFYNNEISEKSEIFDDQFSVERPDGSNFTLKIRSTKLEDSAMYFCASKESPTGLQETQYFGPGTRLLVL.

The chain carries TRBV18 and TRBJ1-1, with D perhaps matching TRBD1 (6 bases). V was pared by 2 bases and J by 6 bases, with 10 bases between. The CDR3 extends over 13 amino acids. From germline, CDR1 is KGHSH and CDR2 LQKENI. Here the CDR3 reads CASSPTTGPEAFF. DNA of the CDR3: TGTGCCAGCTCACCAACAACAGGGCCTGAAGCTTTCTTT.

The CDR3 region has the DNA TGTGCCAGCAGTGGGGAAGGGACAGGGGCTTCACCCCTCCACTTT. It encodes CASSGEGTGASPLHF. The chain links TRBV6-1 to TRBJ1-6, with 10 positions matching TRBD1. This CDR3 is 15 amino acids long. V shed 4 bases and J 9 bases; nucleotides not matched to a gene: 6. Germline-derived CDR1 and CDR2 are MNHNS and SASEGT.

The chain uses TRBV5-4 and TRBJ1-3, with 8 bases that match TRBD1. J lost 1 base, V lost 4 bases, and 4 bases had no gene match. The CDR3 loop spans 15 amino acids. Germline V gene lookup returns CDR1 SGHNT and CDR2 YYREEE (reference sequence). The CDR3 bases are TGTGCCAGCAGCCCCCGGACAGGGTCTGGAAACACCATATATTTT. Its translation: CASSPRTGSGNTIYF. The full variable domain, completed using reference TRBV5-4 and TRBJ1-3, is ETGVTQSPTHLIKTRGQQVTLRCSSQSGHNTVSWYQQALGQGPQFIFQYYREEENGRGNFPPRFSGLQFPNYSSELNVNALELDDSALYLCASSPRTGSGNTIYFGEGSWLTVV.

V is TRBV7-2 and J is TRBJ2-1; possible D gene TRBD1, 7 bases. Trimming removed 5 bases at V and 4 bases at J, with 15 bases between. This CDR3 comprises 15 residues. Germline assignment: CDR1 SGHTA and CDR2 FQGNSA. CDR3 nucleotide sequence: TGTGCCAGCAGCAAACAGGGGAGGTTATACAATGAGCAGTTCTTC. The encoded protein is CASSKQGRLYNEQFF.

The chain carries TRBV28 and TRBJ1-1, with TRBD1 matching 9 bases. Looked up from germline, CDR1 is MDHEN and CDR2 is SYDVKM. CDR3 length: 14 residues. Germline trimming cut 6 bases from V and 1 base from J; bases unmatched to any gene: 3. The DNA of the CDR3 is TGTGCCAGCAGCGACAGGGGGAGGAACACTGAAGCTTTCTTT. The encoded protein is CASSDRGRNTEAFF.

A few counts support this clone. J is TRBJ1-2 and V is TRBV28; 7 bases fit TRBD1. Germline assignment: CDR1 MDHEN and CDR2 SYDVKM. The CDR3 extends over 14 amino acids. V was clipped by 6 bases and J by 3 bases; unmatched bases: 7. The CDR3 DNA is TGTGCCAGCAGCCTGACAGGGAATCACTATGGCTACACCTTC. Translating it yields CASSLTGNHYGYTF.

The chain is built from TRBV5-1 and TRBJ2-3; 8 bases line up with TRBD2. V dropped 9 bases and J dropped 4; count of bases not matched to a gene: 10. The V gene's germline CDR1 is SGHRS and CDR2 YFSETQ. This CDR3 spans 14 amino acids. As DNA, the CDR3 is TGCGCCACCGCAACGACTAGCGAAGCAGATACGCAGTATTTT. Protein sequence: CATATTSEADTQYF.

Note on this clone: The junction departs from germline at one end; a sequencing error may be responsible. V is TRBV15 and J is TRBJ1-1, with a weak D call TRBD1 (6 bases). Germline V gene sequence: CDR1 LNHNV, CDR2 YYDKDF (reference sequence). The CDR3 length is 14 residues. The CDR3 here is CATSRETGNAEAFF. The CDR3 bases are TGTGCCACCAGCAGAGAAACAGGGAACGCTGAAGCTTTCTTT.

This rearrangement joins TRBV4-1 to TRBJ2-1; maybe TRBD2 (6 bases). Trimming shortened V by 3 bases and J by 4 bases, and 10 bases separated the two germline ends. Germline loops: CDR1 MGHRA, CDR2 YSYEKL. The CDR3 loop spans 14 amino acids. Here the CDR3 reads CASSQSGVYNEQFF. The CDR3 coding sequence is TGCGCCAGCAGCCAGTCGGGGGTATACAATGAGCAGTTCTTC.

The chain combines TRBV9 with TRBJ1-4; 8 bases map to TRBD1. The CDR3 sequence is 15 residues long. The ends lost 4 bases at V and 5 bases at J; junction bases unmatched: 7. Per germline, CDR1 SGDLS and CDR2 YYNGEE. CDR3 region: CASSPRTGTNEKLFF. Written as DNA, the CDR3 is TGTGCCAGCAGCCCAAGGACAGGGACAAATGAAAAACTGTTTTTT.

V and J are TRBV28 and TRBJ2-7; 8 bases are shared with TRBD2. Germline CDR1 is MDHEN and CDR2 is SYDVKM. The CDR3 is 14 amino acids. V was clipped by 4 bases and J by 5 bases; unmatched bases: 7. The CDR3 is CASSSGGGDDEQYF. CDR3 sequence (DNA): TGTGCCAGCAGTTCCGGGGGGGGAGACGACGAGCAGTACTTC.

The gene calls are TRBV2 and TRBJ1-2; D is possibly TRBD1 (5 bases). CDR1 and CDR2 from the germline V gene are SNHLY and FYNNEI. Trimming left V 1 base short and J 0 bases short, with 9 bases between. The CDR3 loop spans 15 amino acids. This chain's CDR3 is CASSEEQAANYGYTF. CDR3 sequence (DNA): TGTGCCAGCAGTGAAGAACAGGCGGCTAACTATGGCTACACCTTC.

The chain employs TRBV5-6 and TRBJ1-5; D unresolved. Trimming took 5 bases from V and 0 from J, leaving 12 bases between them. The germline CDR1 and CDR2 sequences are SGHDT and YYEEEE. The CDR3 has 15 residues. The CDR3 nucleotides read TGTGCCAGCAGTGGGCGGGGTTATAGCAATCAGCCCCAGCATTTT. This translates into CASSGRGYSNQPQHF.

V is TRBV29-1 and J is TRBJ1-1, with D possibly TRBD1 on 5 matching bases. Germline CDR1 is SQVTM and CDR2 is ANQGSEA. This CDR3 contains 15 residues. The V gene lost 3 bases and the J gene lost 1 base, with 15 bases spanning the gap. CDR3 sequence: CSVEGGWTGNTEAFF. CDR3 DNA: TGCAGCGTTGAGGGGGGTTGGACGGGGAACACTGAAGCTTTCTTT.